These 8 T cell receptor beta chains originate from one sample sequenced in a study of circulating CD8 cells and anti-PD-1 response in melanoma. From live CD3+CD8+TCRalphabeta+ cells, four PD-1 and/or TIGIT subsets were sorted. Using roughly 16 ng of total RNA, TCR libraries were made with the QIAseq Immune Repertoire TCR panel. TCRdb called the reads again in MiXCR, with one record for every CDR3 protein. This sample carries around 250 distinct CDR3 sequences, approximately 7.8% of them seen once, and the ten largest clones take roughly 20%. Sequenced here: CD8+ T cells from PBMCs, sampled at baseline or after one month of anti-PD-1 therapy (not recorded which). These receptors came from a human donor with melanoma.

This clonotype is categorized as hyperexpanded (1% or more). The chain has TRBV7-3 and TRBJ2-1; 9 bases match TRBD1. Germline-derived CDR1 and CDR2 are SGHTA and FQGTGA. The CDR3 loop spans 17 amino acids. V shed 0 bases, J shed 2 bases, and the junction held 5 bases outside the gene matches. CDR3 protein: CASSLTLGTGPYNEQFF. CDR3 nucleotide sequence: TGTGCCAGCAGCTTAACCTTAGGGACAGGGCCCTACAATGAGCAGTTCTTC.

This clonotype was picked up one time. The junction departs from germline at one end; a sequencing error may be responsible. The V call is TRBV29-1, the J call TRBJ2-5; 8 nucleotides agree with TRBD1. CDR3 length: 13 residues. CDR1 is SQVTM and CDR2 is ANQGSEA in the germline V gene. The CDR3 DNA reads TGCAGCGCCAGAGGGACAGGTCAAGATACCCAGTGCTTC. Protein: CSARGTGQDTQCF. Full variable domain (missing parts from reference TRBV29-1 and TRBJ2-5): SAVISQKPSRDICQRGTSLTIQCQVDSQVTMMFWYRQQPGQSLTLIATANQGSEATYESGFVIDKFPISRPNLTFSTLTVSNMSPEDSSIYLCSARGTGQDTQCFGPGTRLLVL.

This clonotype qualifies as large. The gene calls are TRBV19 and TRBJ1-5, with 8 nucleotides matching TRBD1. Germline assignment: CDR1 LNHDA and CDR2 SQIVND (reference sequence). This CDR3 spans 12 amino acids. With V trimmed by 8 bases and J by 7 bases, 4 bases remained unmatched. CDR3 DNA: TGTGCCAGTTCCCAGGGGGCCCAGCCCCAGCATTTT. Translating it yields CASSQGAQPQHF.

By frequency in the sample, this clonotype is hyperexpanded. The gene calls are TRBV27 and TRBJ2-6; D tentatively reads TRBD1 or TRBD2 (5 bases each). V was shortened by 0 bases and J by 4 bases, with 13 bases between the two germline ends. The CDR3 covers 17 residues. CDR1 and CDR2 from the germline V gene are MNHEY and SMNVEV (reference sequence). The CDR3 nucleotides read TGTGCCAGCAGTTTATCGCGTGGGGGAACCGGGGCCAACGTCCTGACTTTC. Residues: CASSLSRGGTGANVLTF.

This clonotype is hyperexpanded within its sample. The V gene is TRBV28, the J gene TRBJ2-3, with D perhaps matching TRBD2 (5 bases). Looked up from germline, CDR1 is MDHEN and CDR2 is SYDVKM. The CDR3 is 17 amino acids. V was pared by 3 bases and J by 4 bases, with 20 bases between. The CDR3 DNA follows: TGTGCCAGCAGTTTCAACTCCCTCGATAGAGGGTCAGATACGCAGTATTTT. Translating it yields CASSFNSLDRGSDTQYF.

This clonotype is deemed large. This chain's CDR3 is CASSYSIGYTF. Written as DNA, the CDR3 is TGTGCCAGCAGTTACTCGATTGGCTACACCTTC. This chain joins TRBV6-6 and TRBJ1-2; D unresolved. Germline V gene lookup returns CDR1 MNHNY and CDR2 SVGAGI (reference sequence). V lost 0 bases to trimming and J lost 7 bases, with 3 bases between them. There are 11 residues in the CDR3.

Comments on this clonotype: This may be a read error, as it is one base from a much larger clone. V gene TRBV19 combines with J gene TRBJ2-5; D assignment may be TRBD1 or TRBD2 (5 bases each). With 4 bases removed from V and 0 bases from J, the gap between germline ends came to 12 bases. This CDR3 is 15 amino acids long. Germline-derived CDR1 and CDR2 are LNHDA and SQIVND (reference sequence). The CDR3 nucleotides read TGTGCCAGTAGTACAGAGGGACGGTACCAAGAGACCCAGTACTTC. Residues: CASSTEGRYQETQYF. Looking up the rest from reference TRBV19 and TRBJ2-5 gives the full variable domain: DGGITQSPKYLFRKEGQNVTLSCEQNLNHDAMYWYRQDPGQGLRLIYYSQIVNDFQKGDIAEGYSVSREKKESFPLTVTSAQKNPTAFYLCASSTEGRYQETQYFGPGTRLLVL.

This clonotype counts as large (0.1 to 1%). The chain uses TRBV27 and TRBJ2-1; D not resolved. The CDR3 covers 15 residues. V shed 5 bases and J shed 0 bases, with 11 bases lying between them. Germline CDR1 and CDR2: MNHEY and SMNVEV (reference sequence). The CDR3 loop is CASSPVEDSYNEQFF. The CDR3 DNA reads TGTGCCAGCAGTCCCGTCGAGGACTCCTACAATGAGCAGTTCTTC.